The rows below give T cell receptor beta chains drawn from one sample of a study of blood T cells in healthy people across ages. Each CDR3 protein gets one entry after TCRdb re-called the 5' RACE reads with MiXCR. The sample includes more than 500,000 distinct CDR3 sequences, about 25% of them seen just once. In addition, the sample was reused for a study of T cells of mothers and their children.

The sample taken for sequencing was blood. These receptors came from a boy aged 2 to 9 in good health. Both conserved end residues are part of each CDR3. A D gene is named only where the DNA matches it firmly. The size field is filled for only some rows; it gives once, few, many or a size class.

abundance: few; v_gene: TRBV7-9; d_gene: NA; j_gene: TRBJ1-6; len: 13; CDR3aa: CASSLGPGSPLHF; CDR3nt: TGTGCCAGCAGCTTGGGACCGGGTTCACCCCTCCACTTT
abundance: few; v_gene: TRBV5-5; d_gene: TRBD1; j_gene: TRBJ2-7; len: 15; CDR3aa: CASSTGQGGMYEQYF; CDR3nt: TGTGCCAGCAGCACGGGACAGGGAGGAATGTACGAGCAGTACTTC
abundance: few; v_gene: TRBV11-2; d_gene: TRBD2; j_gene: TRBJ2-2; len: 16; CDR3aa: CASSLGSGGGTGELLF; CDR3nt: TGTGCCAGCAGCTTAGGGTCCGGGGGAGGGACCGGGGAGCTGTTGTTT
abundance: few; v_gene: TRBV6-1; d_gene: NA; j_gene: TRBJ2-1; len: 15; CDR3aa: CASSERGPRNNEQFF; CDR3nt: TGTGCCAGCAGTGAACGGGGCCCTCGTAACAATGAGCAGTTCTTC
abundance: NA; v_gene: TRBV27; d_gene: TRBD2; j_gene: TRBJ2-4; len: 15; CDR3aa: CASSLWASGRNIQYF; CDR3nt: TGTGCCAGCAGTTTATGGGCTAGCGGGAGAAACATTCAGTACTTC
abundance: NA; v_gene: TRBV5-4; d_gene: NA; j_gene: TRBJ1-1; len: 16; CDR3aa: CASSLGGPRMNTEAFF; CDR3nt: TGTGCCAGCAGCTTGGGGGGGCCCCGCATGAACACTGAAGCTTTCTTT
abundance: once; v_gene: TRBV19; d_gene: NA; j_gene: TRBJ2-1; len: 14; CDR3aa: CASSQLPIGNEQFF; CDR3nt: TGTGCCAGTAGTCAGCTCCCAATCGGCAATGAGCAGTTCTTC
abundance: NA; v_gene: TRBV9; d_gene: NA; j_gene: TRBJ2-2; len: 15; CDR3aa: CASSVGTLHTGELFF; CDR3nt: TGTGCCAGCAGCGTAGGTACACTACACACCGGGGAGCTGTTTTTT
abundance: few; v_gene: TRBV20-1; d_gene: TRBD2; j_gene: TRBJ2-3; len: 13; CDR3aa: CSAHRLAAYTQYF; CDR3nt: TGCAGTGCCCACCGACTAGCGGCCTATACGCAGTATTTT
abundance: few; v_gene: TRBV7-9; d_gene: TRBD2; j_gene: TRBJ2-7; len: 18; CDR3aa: CASSDGNGGLAASYEQYF; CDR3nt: TGTGCCAGCAGCGATGGCAATGGCGGACTAGCGGCCTCCTACGAGCAGTACTTC
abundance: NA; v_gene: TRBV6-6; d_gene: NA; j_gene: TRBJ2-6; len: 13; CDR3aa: CASSGAGANVLTF; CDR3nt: TGTGCCAGCAGTGGGGCTGGGGCCAACGTCCTGACTTTC
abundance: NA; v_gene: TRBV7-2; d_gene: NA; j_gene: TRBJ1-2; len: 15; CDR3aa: CASSLGYRLSYGYTF; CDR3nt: TGTGCCAGCAGCTTAGGGTACAGACTATCCTATGGCTACACCTTC
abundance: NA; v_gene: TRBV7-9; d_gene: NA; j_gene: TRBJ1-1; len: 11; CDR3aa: CASSIQEEAFF; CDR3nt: TGTGCCAGCAGCATACAGGAAGAAGCTTTCTTT
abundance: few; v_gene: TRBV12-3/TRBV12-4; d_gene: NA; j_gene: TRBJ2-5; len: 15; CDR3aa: CASSAHRDIQETQYF; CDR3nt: TGTGCCAGCAGTGCCCACCGGGACATTCAAGAGACCCAGTACTTC
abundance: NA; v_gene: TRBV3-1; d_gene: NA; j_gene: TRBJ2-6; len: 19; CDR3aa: CASSWGSEQSLSGANVLTF; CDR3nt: TGTGCCAGCAGCTGGGGGAGTGAGCAATCCCTATCTGGGGCCAACGTCCTGACTTTC
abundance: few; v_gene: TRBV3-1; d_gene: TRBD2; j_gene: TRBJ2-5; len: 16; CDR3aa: CASSLGLAGGSETQYF; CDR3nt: TGTGCCAGCAGCCTGGGACTAGCGGGGGGTTCAGAGACCCAGTACTTC
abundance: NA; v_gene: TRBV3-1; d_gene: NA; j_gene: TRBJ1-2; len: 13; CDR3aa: CASSQSGGKGYTF; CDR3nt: TGTGCCAGCAGCCAATCTGGGGGCAAAGGCTACACCTTC
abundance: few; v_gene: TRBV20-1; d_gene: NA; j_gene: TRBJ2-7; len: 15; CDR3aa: CSARVLGRRTHEQYF; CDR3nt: TGCAGTGCTAGAGTACTAGGCCGAAGAACCCACGAGCAGTACTTC
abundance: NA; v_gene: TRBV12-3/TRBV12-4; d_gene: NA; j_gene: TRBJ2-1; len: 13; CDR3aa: CDSSLRADNEQFF; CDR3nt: TGTGACAGCAGTTTGAGAGCGGATAATGAGCAGTTCTTC
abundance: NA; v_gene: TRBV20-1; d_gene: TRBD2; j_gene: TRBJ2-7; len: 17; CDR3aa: CSARDMRSGGLDHEQYF; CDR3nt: TGCAGTGCTAGAGATATGAGGAGTGGCGGACTAGATCACGAGCAGTACTTC
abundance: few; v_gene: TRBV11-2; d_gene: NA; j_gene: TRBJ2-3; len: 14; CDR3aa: CASSLTLTTDTQYF; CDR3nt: TGTGCCAGCAGCTTAACACTAACCACAGATACGCAGTATTTT
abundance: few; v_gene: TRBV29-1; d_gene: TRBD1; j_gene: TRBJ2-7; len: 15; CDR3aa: CSVETQQGNGYEQYF; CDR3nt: TGCAGCGTTGAAACCCAACAGGGGAATGGCTACGAGCAGTACTTC
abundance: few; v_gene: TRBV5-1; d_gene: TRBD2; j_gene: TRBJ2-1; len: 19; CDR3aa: CASSLRLAGGLSSYNEQFF; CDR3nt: TGCGCCAGCAGCTTGAGGCTAGCGGGCGGATTAAGCTCCTACAATGAGCAGTTCTTC
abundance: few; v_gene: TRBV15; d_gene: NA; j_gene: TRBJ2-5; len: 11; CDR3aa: CATSFQETQYF; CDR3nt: TGTGCCACCAGCTTTCAAGAGACCCAGTACTTC
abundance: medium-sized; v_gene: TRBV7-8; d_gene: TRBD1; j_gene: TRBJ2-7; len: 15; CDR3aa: CASSLLQGPSYEQYF; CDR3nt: TGTGCCAGCAGCTTATTACAGGGGCCTTCCTACGAGCAGTACTTC
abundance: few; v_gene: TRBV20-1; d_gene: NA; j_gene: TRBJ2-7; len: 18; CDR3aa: CSASLSMPLAKSSYEQYF; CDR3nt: TGCAGTGCTAGTCTTTCAATGCCGTTAGCGAAGTCCTCCTACGAGCAGTACTTC
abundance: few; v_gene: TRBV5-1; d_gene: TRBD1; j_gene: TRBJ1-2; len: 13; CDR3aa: CASRYRYRGGYTF; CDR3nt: TGCGCCAGCAGGTACCGGTACAGGGGCGGCTACACCTTC
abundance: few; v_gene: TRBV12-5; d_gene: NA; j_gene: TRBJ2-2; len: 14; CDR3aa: CASGAPRGPGELFF; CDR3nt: TGTGCTAGTGGTGCCCCCCGGGGTCCCGGGGAGCTGTTTTTT
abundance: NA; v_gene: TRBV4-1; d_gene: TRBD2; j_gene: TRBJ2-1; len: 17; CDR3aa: CASSQETSGEGWNEQFF; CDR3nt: TGCGCCAGCAGCCAAGAGACTAGCGGGGAGGGTTGGAATGAGCAGTTCTTC
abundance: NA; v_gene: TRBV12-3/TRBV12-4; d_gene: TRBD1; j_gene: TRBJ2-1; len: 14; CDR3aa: CASRYRGSYNEQFF; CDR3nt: TGTGCCAGCAGGTACAGGGGATCCTACAATGAGCAGTTCTTC